The next 4 T cell receptor beta chains were all read from a single sample in a study of T-cell memory formation after mild COVID-19. TCRdb itself ran the 5' RACE reads through MiXCR, one entry per CDR3 protein. The table has about 290,000 distinct CDR3 sequences, roughly 15% seen once. Sequenced material: PBMCs or a T cell subset sorted from them (not recorded which). The receptors here all came from a man aged 18 to 29 who had mild COVID-19 (a few samples of this study predate the infection). Cell type and time point are not known.

The rearrangement links TRBV5-1 to TRBJ2-3; a possible D gene is TRBD1 (7 bases). Germline loops: CDR1 SGHRS, CDR2 YFSETQ. CDR3 size: 17 residues. Deletions cut 3 bases from V and 1 base from J, with 18 bases between. The CDR3 nucleotides read TGCGCCAGCAGCTGGACGACAGGGAGGATGGGCACAGATACGCAGTATTTT. This encodes CASSWTTGRMGTDTQYF.

This clonotype occurred a few times. This chain uses TRBV7-2 with TRBJ2-7; tentative D call: TRBD1 (6 bases). Germline V CDR1 and CDR2: SGHTA, FQGNSA. V lost 4 bases, J lost 5 bases, and 12 bases lay in between. There are 13 residues in the CDR3. The CDR3 reads CASSSLGHDEQYV. DNA for the CDR3: TGTGCCAGCAGCTCCCTGGGACACGACGAGCAGTACGTC.

V gene TRBV18 combines with J gene TRBJ2-3; 7 positions match TRBD1. V dropped 3 bases and J dropped 2; count of bases not matched to a gene: 8. Germline V gives CDR1 KGHSH, CDR2 LQKENI. The CDR3 is 16 amino acids. This CDR3 reads CASSPFRDSPTDTQYF. CDR3 DNA sequence: TGTGCCAGCTCACCCTTCCGGGACAGCCCCACAGATACGCAGTATTTT.

The chain recombines TRBV5-1 with TRBJ2-7, with D perhaps TRBD2 (5 bases). The V end was cut by 2 bases, the J end by 4 bases, with 10 bases between. Germline lookup yields CDR1 SGHRS and CDR2 YFSETQ. This CDR3 has 13 residues. The CDR3: CASSFATTYEQYF. Written as DNA, the CDR3 is TGCGCCAGCAGCTTCGCGACTACTTACGAGCAGTACTTC.